The 21 T cell receptor beta chains presented below share a single source sample, sequenced in a study of T cell clonality in common variable immunodeficiency. Study findings and constraints: Fewer deletions and N-nucleotide insertions were reportedly seen in common variable immunodeficiency TCR beta sequences.

Their recognized antigens are unknown. The protocol was immunoSEQ multiplex PCR, while the TCRdb copy is restricted to in-frame clones and leaves out a portion. The sample shows around 40,000 clones, none of them appearing just once. Input material: peripheral blood mononuclear cells. The receptor set was obtained from a human donor with common variable immunodeficiency.

This clone was seen many times. The read gets to within 3 residues of the CDR3 end, and the germline J gene fills in the rest. The chain recombines TRBV28 with TRBJ2-2, with 10 bases that match TRBD2. From germline, CDR1 is MDHEN and CDR2 SYDVKM. This CDR3 comprises 17 residues. With V trimmed by 1 base and J by 4 bases, 6 bases remained unmatched. The sequenced CDR3 bases are TGTGCCAGCAGTTTATCGTCGGCTAGCGGGAGCACCGGGGAG. This gives the protein CASSLSSASGSTGE. The complete CDR3 reads CASSLSSASGSTGELFF.

Of note for this clone: A junction end diverges from the germline sequence, so it may reflect a read error. The CDR3 end lies 3 residues beyond the end of the read and is filled in from the germline J gene. The chain recombines TRBV7-9 with TRBJ2-3, with TRBD1 identical over 7 bases. CDR3 length: 15 amino acids. Germline V gene sequence: CDR1 SEHNR, CDR2 FQNEAQ (reference sequence). Incomplete CDR3 DNA: TGTGCCAGCAACTTAATACAGGGGAGCACAGATACG. Amino acids: CASNLIQGSTDT. The whole CDR3 region reads CASNLIQGSTDTQYF.

This clone was counted at least ten times. With the read ending 3 residues before the CDR3 end, the germline J gene is used to fill in that end. The chain employs TRBV28 and TRBJ2-5; TRBD1 agrees at 8 bases. CDR3 size: 16 residues. CDR1 is MDHEN and CDR2 is SYDVKM in the germline V gene. V trimming: 5 bases; J trimming: 2 bases; junction bases outside the gene matches: 10. The part of the CDR3 DNA that was read is TGTGCCAGCAGTCAGGACCCGAACAGGGGGCAAGAGACC. Amino acids: CASSQDPNRGQET. The entire CDR3 protein reads CASSQDPNRGQETQYF.

Ten or more counts support this clone. With the read ending 3 residues before the CDR3 end, the germline J gene is used to fill in that end. The gene calls are TRBV29-1 and TRBJ2-2, with TRBD2 matching over 9 bases. The CDR3 extends over 14 amino acids. Trimming at V came to 7 bases and at J to 1 base, leaving 4 bases not matched to a gene. Germline V gene lookup returns CDR1 SQVTM and CDR2 ANQGSEA. The CDR3 bases that were read are TGCAGCGCCTTAGCGGGGGTGAACACCGGGGAG. Its translation: CSALAGVNTGE. The CDR3 in its entirety is CSALAGVNTGELFF.

This clone appeared many times. The read comes to an end 3 residues before the CDR3 does, leaving the germline J gene to fill in the end. The J gene is TRBJ2-2, the V gene TRBV23-1; 13 bases match TRBD2. TRBV23-1 has ORF status, its function being uncertain. CDR3 length equals 19 residues. V dropped 0 bases and J dropped 7; count of bases not matched to a gene: 11. The CDR3 loop is CASSQSTLLAGGPDGELFF. Incomplete CDR3 DNA: TGCGCCAGCAGTCAATCAACACTACTAGCGGGGGGGCCGGACGGGGAG.

This clone was counted between two and nine times. The read terminates 3 residues before the CDR3 end, so the remaining end is supplied by the germline J gene. The V gene is TRBV11-2, the J gene TRBJ2-3; possible D gene TRBD2, 5 bases. Per germline, CDR1 SGHAT and CDR2 FQNNGV. The CDR3 has 13 residues. The V gene lost 6 bases and the J gene lost 0 bases, with 7 bases spanning the gap. CDR3 DNA (partial): TGTGCCAGCAGTCGCGGGAGCACAGATACG. It translates to CASSRGSTDT. The entire CDR3 protein reads CASSRGSTDTQYF. The complete variable domain, with remaining parts taken from reference TRBV11-2 and TRBJ2-3, reads EAGVAQSPRYKIIEKRQSVAFWCNPISGHATLYWYQQILGQGPKLLIQFQNNGVVDDSQLPKDRFSAERLKGVDSTLKIQPAKLEDSAVYLCASSRGSTDTQYFGPGTRLTVL.

A word on this clone: Coverage ceases 3 residues before the CDR3 finishes, and the germline J gene fills in the end. The chain is built from TRBV7-2 and TRBJ2-5; 8 nucleotides match TRBD1. In germline, CDR1 is SGHTA, CDR2 FQGNSA. This CDR3 has 15 residues. V lost 1 base, J lost 2 bases, and 3 bases stayed unmatched. The CDR3 bases that were read are TGTGCCAGCAGCTTAGGGGGACAGGAACAAGAGACC. Its protein is CASSLGGQEQET. The CDR3 in its entirety is CASSLGGQEQETQYF. Based on the CDR3 plus reference TRBV7-2 and TRBJ2-5, the full variable domain is GAGVSQSPSNKVTEKGKDVELRCDPISGHTALYWYRQSLGQGLEFLIYFQGNSAPDKSGLPSDRFSAERTGGSVSTLTIQRTQQEDSAVYLCASSLGGQEQETQYFGPGTRLLVL.

With regard to this clone: At one end the junction does not follow the germline gene, possibly because of a read error. The CDR3 end lies 3 residues beyond the end of the read and is filled in from the germline J gene. The V and J genes are TRBV7-9 and TRBJ1-4; possibly TRBD1 for D (6 bases). This CDR3 has 15 residues. Germline-derived CDR1 and CDR2 are SEHNR and FQNEAQ (reference sequence). This CDR3 is CASGLAAWTDEKLFF. The sequenced part of the CDR3 DNA is TGTGCCAGCGGCTTAGCGGCATGGACAGATGAAAAA.

This clone appeared a few times. The read terminates 3 residues ahead of where the CDR3 ends, so the germline J gene completes it. The V gene is TRBV30, the J gene TRBJ1-1; 8 bases agree with TRBD1. From germline, CDR1 is GTSNPN and CDR2 SVGIG (reference sequence). Trimming cost V 3 bases and J 1 base; bases outside gene matches: 1. CDR3 length: 13 amino acids. The sequenced CDR3 bases are TGTGCCTGGAGCGGGACAGGGAACACTGAA. The encoded protein is CAWSGTGNTE. The whole CDR3 protein is CAWSGTGNTEAFF.

As to this clone: Read sequence stops 3 residues before the CDR3 end, and the germline J gene provides the missing end. J is TRBJ1-2 and V is TRBV19, with D perhaps matching TRBD1 (5 bases). CDR3 length: 14 amino acids. Germline-derived CDR1 and CDR2 are LNHDA and SQIVND (reference sequence). V was cut by 3 bases and J by 4 bases, with 12 bases left in between. Partial CDR3 DNA: TGTGCCAGTAGTATTCGGGGGGATACCTATGGC. Residues: CASSIRGDTYG. The whole CDR3 sequence is CASSIRGDTYGYTF.

About this clone itself: The read ends 3 residues early relative to the CDR3; the germline J gene fills the gap. This sequence joins TRBV6-1 and TRBJ2-5; 8 nucleotides line up with TRBD1. CDR1 and CDR2 (germline): MNHNS, SASEGT. With V trimmed by 2 bases and J by 4 bases, 15 bases remained unmatched. The CDR3 sequence is 18 residues long. The sequenced CDR3 bases are TGTGCCAGCAGTGAATATTCCGCAGGGGGCGATCGGAGAGAGACC. Its translation: CASSEYSAGGDRRET. The whole CDR3 sequence is CASSEYSAGGDRRETQYF.

This clone was found a few times. The CDR3 end falls 3 residues outside the read, so it is completed with the germline J gene. The chain has TRBV19 and TRBJ2-7, with 8 bases fitting TRBD2. This CDR3 comprises 16 residues. Germline values: CDR1 LNHDA, CDR2 SQIVND (reference sequence). V shed 3 bases, J shed 4 bases, and the junction held 11 bases outside the gene matches. CDR3 amino acids: CASSMAISGVIYEQYF. Incomplete CDR3 DNA: TGTGCCAGTAGTATGGCGATTAGCGGGGTGATTTACGAG.

Ten or more counts support this clone. The read stops 3 residues short of the end of the CDR3; the missing end is completed from the germline J gene. This chain joins TRBV10-3 and TRBJ2-1, with 11 nucleotides matching TRBD2. CDR3 length: 15 residues. Trimming took 7 bases from V and 1 from J; bases not matched to a gene: 3. Germline assignment: CDR1 ENHRY and CDR2 SYGVKD. The covered CDR3 bases are TGTGCCATCAACCTAGCGGGGGGTTCCTACAATGAG. Its translation is CAINLAGGSYNE. The full CDR3 protein reads CAINLAGGSYNEQFF.

This clone was seen many times. With the read ending 3 residues before the CDR3 end, the germline J gene is used to fill in that end. The chain recombines TRBV2 with TRBJ1-2, with 9 bases lining up with TRBD1. CDR3 length: 14 amino acids. The germline V gene encodes CDR1 SNHLY and CDR2 FYNNEI. J gave up 7 bases and V 7 bases, and 10 bases lay outside the gene matches. CDR3 amino acids: CASNTGGAVFGYTF. The DNA read from the CDR3 is TGTGCCAGCAATACAGGGGGCGCGGTGTTTGGC.

Incomplete CDR3 DNA: TGTGCCAGCAGCTTAGGGGACTTTCTAGAGACC. The encoded protein is CASSLGDFLET. In full, the CDR3 is CASSLGDFLETQYF. The chain carries TRBV7-9 and TRBJ2-5; D might be TRBD2 (6 bases). The sequence runs out 3 residues before the end of the CDR3; the remainder is reconstructed from the germline J gene. V lost 1 base to trimming and J lost 4 bases, with 10 bases between them. This CDR3 has 14 residues. Germline CDR1 SEHNR, CDR2 FQNEAQ (reference sequence). The full variable domain, with the rest looked up from reference TRBV7-9 and TRBJ2-5, is DTGVSQNPRHKITKRGQNVTFRCDPISEHNRLYWYRQTLGQGPEFLTYFQNEAQLEKSRLLSDRFSAERPKGSFSTLEIQRTEQGDSAMYLCASSLGDFLETQYFGPGTRLLVL.

As for this clone: The read terminates 3 residues before the CDR3 end, so the remaining end is supplied by the germline J gene. This chain links TRBV7-9 with TRBJ1-4; 9 bases fit TRBD1. CDR3 length equals 14 residues. Germline assignment: CDR1 SEHNR and CDR2 FQNEAQ (reference sequence). The V gene end was trimmed by 4 bases and the J gene end by 6 bases; junction bases not matched to a gene: 3. The DNA read from the CDR3 is TGTGCCAGCAGCTCGGGACAGGGCTATGAAAAA. Protein sequence: CASSSGQGYEK. The entire CDR3 reads CASSSGQGYEKLFF. The full variable domain, with the rest looked up from reference TRBV7-9 and TRBJ1-4, is DTGVSQNPRHKITKRGQNVTFRCDPISEHNRLYWYRQTLGQGPEFLTYFQNEAQLEKSRLLSDRFSAERPKGSFSTLEIQRTEQGDSAMYLCASSSGQGYEKLFFGSGTQLSVL.

Many counts were recorded for this clone. The read finishes 3 residues shy of the CDR3 end, and the germline J gene is used to complete it. The chain uses TRBV4-1 and TRBJ2-1; 7 bases line up with TRBD1. Germline CDR1 is MGHRA and CDR2 is YSYEKL. CDR3 length: 14 residues. Unmatched junction bases numbered 6, after V lost 3 bases and J lost 7 bases. The CDR3 loop is CASSHPGQSNEQFF. The CDR3 bases that were read are TGCGCCAGCAGCCACCCGGGACAGTCTAATGAG.

In this sample, this clone turned up many times. Sequencing ends 3 residues short of the CDR3 end; the germline J gene provides the rest. The rearrangement joins TRBV5-1 to TRBJ1-6, with no clear D. Germline V lookup: CDR1 SGHRS, CDR2 YFSETQ. This CDR3 is built from 14 residues. V lost 1 base to trimming and J lost 7 bases, with 9 bases between them. CDR3 DNA, as far as it was read: TGCGCCAGCAGCTTGAGTGAAGCAAATTCACCC. Encoded protein: CASSLSEANSP. Given in full, the CDR3 is CASSLSEANSPLHF.

The table lists this clone with many counts. The sequenced fragment ends 3 residues before the CDR3 boundary, so the rest is inferred from the germline J gene. The chain employs TRBV5-1 and TRBJ2-3; 10 bases line up with TRBD2. Trimming cost V 0 bases and J 0 bases; bases outside gene matches: 4. Germline assignment: CDR1 SGHRS and CDR2 YFSETQ. This CDR3 contains 17 residues. CDR3 residues: CASSLVAGGRSTDTQYF. Incomplete CDR3 DNA: TGCGCCAGCAGCTTGGTAGCGGGAGGCCGTAGCACAGATACG.

Notes on this clone: The read is 3 residues too short to cover the CDR3 end, so that end is filled in from the germline J gene. V usage is TRBV7-2 and J usage is TRBJ1-1, with D possibly being TRBD1 (6 bases). Germline V gene data show CDR1 as SGHTA and CDR2 as FQGNSA. The CDR3 covers 15 residues. V was shortened by 1 base and J by 1 base, with 10 bases between the two germline ends. The CDR3 DNA, read in part, is TGTGCCAGCAGCTTAGTGGGGGGGGCGAACACTGAA. Amino acids: CASSLVGGANTE. The entire CDR3 protein reads CASSLVGGANTEAFF. Full variable domain (missing parts from reference TRBV7-2 and TRBJ1-1): GAGVSQSPSNKVTEKGKDVELRCDPISGHTALYWYRQSLGQGLEFLIYFQGNSAPDKSGLPSDRFSAERTGGSVSTLTIQRTQQEDSAVYLCASSLVGGANTEAFFGQGTRLTVV.

To note about this clone: The read terminates 3 residues ahead of where the CDR3 ends, so the germline J gene completes it. The J gene is TRBJ2-1, the V gene TRBV7-3; 8 bases line up with TRBD1. Germline V gene lookup returns CDR1 SGHTA and CDR2 FQGTGA. This CDR3 is 15 amino acids long. The ends lost 0 bases at V and 8 bases at J; junction bases unmatched: 6. The DNA read from the CDR3 is TGTGCCAGCAGCTTAACCCGACAGGGGCGGCATGAG. Its protein product is CASSLTRQGRHE. The complete CDR3 reads CASSLTRQGRHEQFF.